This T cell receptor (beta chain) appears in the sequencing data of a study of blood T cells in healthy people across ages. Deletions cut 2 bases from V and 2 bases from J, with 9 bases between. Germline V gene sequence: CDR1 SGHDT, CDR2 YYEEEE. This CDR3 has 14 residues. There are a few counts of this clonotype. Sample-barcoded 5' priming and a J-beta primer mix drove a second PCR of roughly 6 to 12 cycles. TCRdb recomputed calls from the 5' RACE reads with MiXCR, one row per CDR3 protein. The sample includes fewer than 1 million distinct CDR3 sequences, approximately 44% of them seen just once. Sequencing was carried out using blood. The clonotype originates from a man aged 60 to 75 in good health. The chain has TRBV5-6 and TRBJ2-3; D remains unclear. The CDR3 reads CASSFGYNTDTQYF. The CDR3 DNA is TGTGCCAGCAGCTTCGGGTATAACACAGATACGCAGTATTTT.